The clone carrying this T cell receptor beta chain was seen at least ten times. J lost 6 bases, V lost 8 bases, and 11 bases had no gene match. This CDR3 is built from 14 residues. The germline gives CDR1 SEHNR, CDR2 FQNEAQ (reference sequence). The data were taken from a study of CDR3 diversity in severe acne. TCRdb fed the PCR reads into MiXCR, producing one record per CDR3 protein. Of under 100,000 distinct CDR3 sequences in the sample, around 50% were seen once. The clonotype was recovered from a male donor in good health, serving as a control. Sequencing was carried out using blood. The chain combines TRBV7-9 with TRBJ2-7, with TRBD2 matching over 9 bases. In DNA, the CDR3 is TGTGCCAGCGGACCTCCGGGACTAGCATCCGAGCAGTACTTC. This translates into CASGPPGLASEQYF.